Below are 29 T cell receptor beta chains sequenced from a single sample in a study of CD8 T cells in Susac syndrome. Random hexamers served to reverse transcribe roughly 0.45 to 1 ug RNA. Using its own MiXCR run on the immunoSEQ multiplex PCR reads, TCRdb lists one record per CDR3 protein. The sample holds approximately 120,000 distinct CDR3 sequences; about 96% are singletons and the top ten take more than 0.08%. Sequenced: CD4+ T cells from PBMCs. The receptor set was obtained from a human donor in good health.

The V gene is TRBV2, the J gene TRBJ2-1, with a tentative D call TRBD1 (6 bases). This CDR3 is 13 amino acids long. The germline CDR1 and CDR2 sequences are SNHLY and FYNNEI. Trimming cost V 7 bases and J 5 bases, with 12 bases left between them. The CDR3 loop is CASTRGWDNEQFF. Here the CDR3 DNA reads TGTGCCAGCACGAGGGGGTGGGACAATGAGCAGTTCTTC. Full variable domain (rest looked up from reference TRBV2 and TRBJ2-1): EPEVTQTPSHQVTQMGQEVILRCVPISNHLYFYWYRQILGQKVEFLVSFYNNEISEKSEIFDDQFSVERPDGSNFTLKIRSTKLEDSAMYFCASTRGWDNEQFFGPGTRLTVL.

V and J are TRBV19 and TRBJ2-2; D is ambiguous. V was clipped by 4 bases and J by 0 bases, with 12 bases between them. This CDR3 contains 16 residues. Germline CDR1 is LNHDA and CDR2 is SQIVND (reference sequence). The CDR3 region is CASSRDRAPNTGELFF. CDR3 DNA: TGTGCCAGTAGTAGAGACCGGGCCCCGAACACCGGGGAGCTGTTTTTT.

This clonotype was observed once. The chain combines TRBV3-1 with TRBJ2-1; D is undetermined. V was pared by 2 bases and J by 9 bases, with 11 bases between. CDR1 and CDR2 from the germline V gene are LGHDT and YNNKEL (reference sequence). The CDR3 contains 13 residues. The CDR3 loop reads CASSQSMATEQFF. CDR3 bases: TGTGCCAGCAGCCAAAGTATGGCGACTGAGCAGTTCTTC.

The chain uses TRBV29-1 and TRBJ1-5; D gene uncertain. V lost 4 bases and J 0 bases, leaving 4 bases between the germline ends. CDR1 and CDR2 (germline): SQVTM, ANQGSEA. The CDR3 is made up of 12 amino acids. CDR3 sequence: CSVAGSNQPQHF. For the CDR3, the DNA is TGCAGCGTTGCCGGTAGCAATCAGCCCCAGCATTTT.

CDR3 nucleotides: TGCGCCAGCAGCCCGTTCCCCAGCGGCCCTCGGGACAACTACAATGAGCAGTTCTTC. As protein: CASSPFPSGPRDNYNEQFF. The V gene is TRBV4-1, the J gene TRBJ2-1; a possible D gene is TRBD1 (6 bases). The CDR3 is 19 residues long. The V gene lost 4 bases and the J gene lost 3 bases, with 25 bases spanning the gap. The germline CDR1 and CDR2 sequences are MGHRA and YSYEKL.

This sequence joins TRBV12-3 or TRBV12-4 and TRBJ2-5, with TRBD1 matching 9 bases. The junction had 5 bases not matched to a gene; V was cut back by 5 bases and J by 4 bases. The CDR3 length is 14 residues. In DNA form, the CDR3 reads TGTGCCAGCAGTCGCGACAGGGGGGGAGAGACCCAGTACTTC. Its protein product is CASSRDRGGETQYF.

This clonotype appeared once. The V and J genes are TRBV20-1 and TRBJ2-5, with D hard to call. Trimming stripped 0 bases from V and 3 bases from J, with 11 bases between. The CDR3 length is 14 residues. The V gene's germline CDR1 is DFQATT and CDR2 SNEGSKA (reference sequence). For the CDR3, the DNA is TGCAGTGCTAGAGATCGGCGACTGAAAGAGACCCAGTACTTC. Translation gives CSARDRRLKETQYF.

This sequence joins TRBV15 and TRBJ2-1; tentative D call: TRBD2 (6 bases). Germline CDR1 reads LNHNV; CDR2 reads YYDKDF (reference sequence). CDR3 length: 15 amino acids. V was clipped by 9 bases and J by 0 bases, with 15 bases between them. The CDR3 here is CATGGLQSSYNEQFF. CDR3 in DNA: TGTGCCACGGGGGGATTGCAGAGCTCCTACAATGAGCAGTTCTTC.

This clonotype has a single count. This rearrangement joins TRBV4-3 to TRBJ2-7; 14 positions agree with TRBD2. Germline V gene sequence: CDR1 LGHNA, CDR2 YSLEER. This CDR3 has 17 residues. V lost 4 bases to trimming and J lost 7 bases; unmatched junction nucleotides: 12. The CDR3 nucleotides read TGCGCCAGCAGCCTTGGGGGACTAGCGGGAGTTCAGGGGGAGCAGTACTTC. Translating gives CASSLGGLAGVQGEQYF.

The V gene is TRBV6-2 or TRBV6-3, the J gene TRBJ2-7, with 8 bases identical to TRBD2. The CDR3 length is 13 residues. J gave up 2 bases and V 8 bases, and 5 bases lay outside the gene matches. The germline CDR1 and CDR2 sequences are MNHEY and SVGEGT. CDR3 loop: CASEDSGAYEQYF. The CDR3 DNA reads TGTGCCAGCGAGGATAGCGGGGCCTACGAGCAGTACTTC.

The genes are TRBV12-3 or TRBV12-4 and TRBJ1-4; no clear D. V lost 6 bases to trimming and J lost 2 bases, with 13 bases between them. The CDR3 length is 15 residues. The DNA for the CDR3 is TGTGCCAGCAGCCTATACCAGCAGACTAATGAAAAACTGTTTTTT. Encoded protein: CASSLYQQTNEKLFF.

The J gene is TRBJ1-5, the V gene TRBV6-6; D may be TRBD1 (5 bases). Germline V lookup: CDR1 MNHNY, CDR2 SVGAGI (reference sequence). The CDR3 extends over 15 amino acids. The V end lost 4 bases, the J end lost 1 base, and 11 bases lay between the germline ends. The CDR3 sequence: CASSSLGQSNQPQHF. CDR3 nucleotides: TGTGCCAGCAGTTCCCTGGGGCAAAGCAATCAGCCCCAGCATTTT.

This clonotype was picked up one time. CDR3 coding DNA: TGTGCCAGCAGCCTGGCCGGGCCCCGAGAAGGCTACACCTTC. It yields the protein CASSLAGPREGYTF. The V gene is TRBV12-3 or TRBV12-4, the J gene TRBJ1-2; D uncertain. This CDR3 is 14 amino acids long. Trimming took 6 bases from V and 8 from J, leaving 19 bases between them.

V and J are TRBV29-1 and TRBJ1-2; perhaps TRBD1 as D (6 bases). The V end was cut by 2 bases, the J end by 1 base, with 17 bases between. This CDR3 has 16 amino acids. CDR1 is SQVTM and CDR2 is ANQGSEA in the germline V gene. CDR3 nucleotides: TGCAGCGTTGAAAGCCAGGGGCCACTCCTTAACTATGGCTACACCTTC. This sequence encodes CSVESQGPLLNYGYTF.

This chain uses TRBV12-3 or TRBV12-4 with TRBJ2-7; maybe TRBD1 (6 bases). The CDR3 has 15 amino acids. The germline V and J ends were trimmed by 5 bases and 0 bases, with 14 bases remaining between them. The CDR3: CASSNRQASSYEQYF. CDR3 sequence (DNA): TGTGCCAGCAGTAACCGACAGGCAAGCTCCTACGAGCAGTACTTC.

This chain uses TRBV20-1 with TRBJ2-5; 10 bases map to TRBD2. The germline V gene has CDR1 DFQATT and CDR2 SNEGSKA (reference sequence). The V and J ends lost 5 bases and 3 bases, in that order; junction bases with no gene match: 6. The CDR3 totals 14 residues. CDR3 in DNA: TGCAGTGCTGCCCGCAGCGGGAGGGAAGAGACCCAGTACTTC. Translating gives CSAARSGREETQYF.

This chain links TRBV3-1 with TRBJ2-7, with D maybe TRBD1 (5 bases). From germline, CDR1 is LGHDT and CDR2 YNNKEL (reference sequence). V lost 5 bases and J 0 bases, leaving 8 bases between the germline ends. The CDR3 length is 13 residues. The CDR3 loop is CASSDSSSYEQYF. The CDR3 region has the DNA TGTGCCAGCAGCGACAGCAGCTCCTACGAGCAGTACTTC.

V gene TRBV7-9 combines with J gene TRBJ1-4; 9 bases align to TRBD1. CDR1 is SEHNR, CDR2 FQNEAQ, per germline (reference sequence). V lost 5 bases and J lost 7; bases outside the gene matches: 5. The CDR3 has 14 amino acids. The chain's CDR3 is CASSKGQGREKLFF. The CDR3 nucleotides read TGTGCCAGCAGCAAGGGACAGGGTCGTGAAAAACTGTTTTTT.

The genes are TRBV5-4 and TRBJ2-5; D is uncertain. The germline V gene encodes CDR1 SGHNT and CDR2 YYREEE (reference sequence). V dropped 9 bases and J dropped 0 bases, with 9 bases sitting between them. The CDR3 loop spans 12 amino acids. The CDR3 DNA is TGTGCCACGTTCCGGAACCAAGAGACCCAGTACTTC. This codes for CATFRNQETQYF. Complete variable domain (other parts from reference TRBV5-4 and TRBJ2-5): ETGVTQSPTHLIKTRGQQVTLRCSSQSGHNTVSWYQQALGQGPQFIFQYYREEENGRGNFPPRFSGLQFPNYSSELNVNALELDDSALYLCATFRNQETQYFGPGTRLLVL.

The CDR3 is CATSESGGSSGYTF. The CDR3 DNA reads as TGTGCCACCAGTGAATCAGGGGGATCAAGCGGCTACACCTTC. V is TRBV24-1 and J is TRBJ1-2; 7 bases match TRBD1. The junction had 9 bases not matched to a gene; V was cut back by 4 bases and J by 8 bases. The CDR3 runs 14 residues. Germline loops: CDR1 KGHDR, CDR2 SFDVKD.

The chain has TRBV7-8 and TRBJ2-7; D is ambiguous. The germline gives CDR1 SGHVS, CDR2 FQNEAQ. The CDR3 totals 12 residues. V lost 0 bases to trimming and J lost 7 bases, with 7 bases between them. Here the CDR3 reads CASSLASGEQYF. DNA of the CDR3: TGTGCCAGCAGCTTAGCGAGTGGGGAGCAGTACTTC.

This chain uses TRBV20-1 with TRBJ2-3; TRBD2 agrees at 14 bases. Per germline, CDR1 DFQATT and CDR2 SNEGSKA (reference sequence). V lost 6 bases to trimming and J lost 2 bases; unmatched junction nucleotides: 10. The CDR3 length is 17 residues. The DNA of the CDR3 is TGCAGTGCCTCTAGGGCGACTAGCGGGGGGGCCACAGATACGCAGTATTTT. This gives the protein CSASRATSGGATDTQYF.

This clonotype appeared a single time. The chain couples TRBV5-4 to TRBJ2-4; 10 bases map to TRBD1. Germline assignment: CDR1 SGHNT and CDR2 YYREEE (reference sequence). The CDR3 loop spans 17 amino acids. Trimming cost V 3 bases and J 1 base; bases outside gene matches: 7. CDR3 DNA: TGTGCCAGCAGCTCCAGCAAGGACAGGGGGGCCAAAAACATTCAGTACTTC. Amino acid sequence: CASSSSKDRGAKNIQYF.

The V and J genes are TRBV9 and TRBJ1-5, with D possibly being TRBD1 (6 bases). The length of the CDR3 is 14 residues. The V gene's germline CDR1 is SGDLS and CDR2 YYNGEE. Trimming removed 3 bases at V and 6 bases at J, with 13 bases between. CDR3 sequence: CASSGDRTGQPQHF. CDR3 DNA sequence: TGTGCCAGCAGCGGAGACAGGACCGGTCAGCCCCAGCATTTT.

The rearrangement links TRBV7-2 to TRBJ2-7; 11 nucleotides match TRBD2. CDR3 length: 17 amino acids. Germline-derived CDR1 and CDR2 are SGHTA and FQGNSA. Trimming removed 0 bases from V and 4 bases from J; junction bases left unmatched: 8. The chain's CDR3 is CASSLARGLAALYEQYF. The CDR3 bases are TGTGCCAGCAGCTTAGCGCGGGGACTAGCGGCCCTATACGAGCAGTACTTC.

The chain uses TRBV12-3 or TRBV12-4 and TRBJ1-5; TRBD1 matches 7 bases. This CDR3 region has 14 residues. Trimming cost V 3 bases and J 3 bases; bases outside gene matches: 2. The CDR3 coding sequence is TGTGCCAGCAGTTTGGGACAGCCCAATCAGCCCCAGCATTTT. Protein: CASSLGQPNQPQHF.

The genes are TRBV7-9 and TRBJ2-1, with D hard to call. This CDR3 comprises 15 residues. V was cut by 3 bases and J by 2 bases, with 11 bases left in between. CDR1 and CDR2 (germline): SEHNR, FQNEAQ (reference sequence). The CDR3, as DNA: TGTGCCAGCAGCTTGATCACCCCAACCTACAATGAGCAGTTCTTC. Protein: CASSLITPTYNEQFF. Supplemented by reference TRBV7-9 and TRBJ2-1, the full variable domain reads DTGVSQNPRHKITKRGQNVTFRCDPISEHNRLYWYRQTLGQGPEFLTYFQNEAQLEKSRLLSDRFSAERPKGSFSTLEIQRTEQGDSAMYLCASSLITPTYNEQFFGPGTRLTVL.

CDR3 nucleotides: TGTGCCAGCAGCGCCACCGGTGGGTATAATTCACCCCTCCACTTT. Its translation is CASSATGGYNSPLHF. The chain has TRBV9 and TRBJ1-6; unclear D gene. The CDR3 consists of 15 residues. Germline loops: CDR1 SGDLS, CDR2 YYNGEE. Trimming took off 3 bases at V and 4 bases at J, with 11 bases between the two ends.

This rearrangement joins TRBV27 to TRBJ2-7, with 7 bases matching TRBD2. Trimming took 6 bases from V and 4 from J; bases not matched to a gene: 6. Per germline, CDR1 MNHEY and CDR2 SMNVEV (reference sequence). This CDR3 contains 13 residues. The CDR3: CASSPARGYEQYF. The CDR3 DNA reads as TGTGCCAGCAGCCCAGCGCGGGGGTACGAGCAGTACTTC.